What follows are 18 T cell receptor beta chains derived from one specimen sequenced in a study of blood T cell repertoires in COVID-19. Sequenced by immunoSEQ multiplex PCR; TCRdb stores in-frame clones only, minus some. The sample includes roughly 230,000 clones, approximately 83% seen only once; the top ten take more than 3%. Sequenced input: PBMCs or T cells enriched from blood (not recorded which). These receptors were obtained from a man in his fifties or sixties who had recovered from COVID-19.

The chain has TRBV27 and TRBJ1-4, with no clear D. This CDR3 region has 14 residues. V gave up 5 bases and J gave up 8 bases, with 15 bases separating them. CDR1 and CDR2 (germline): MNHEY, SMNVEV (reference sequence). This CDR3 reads CASSRWLGEEKLFF. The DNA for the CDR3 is TGTGCCAGCAGTAGGTGGCTTGGGGAGGAAAAACTGTTTTTT. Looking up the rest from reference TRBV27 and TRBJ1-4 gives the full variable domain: EAQVTQNPRYLITVTGKKLTVTCSQNMNHEYMSWYRQDPGLGLRQIYYSMNVEVTDKGDVPEGYKVSRKEKRNFPLILESPSPNQTSLYFCASSRWLGEEKLFFGSGTQLSVL.

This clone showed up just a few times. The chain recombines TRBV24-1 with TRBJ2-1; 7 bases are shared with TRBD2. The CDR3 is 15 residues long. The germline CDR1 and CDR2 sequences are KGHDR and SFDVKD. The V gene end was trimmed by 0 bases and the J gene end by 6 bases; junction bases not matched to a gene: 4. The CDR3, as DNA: TGTGCCACCAGTGATTTGAGCGGGAAGACCAATGAGCAGTTCTTC. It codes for CATSDLSGKTNEQFF.

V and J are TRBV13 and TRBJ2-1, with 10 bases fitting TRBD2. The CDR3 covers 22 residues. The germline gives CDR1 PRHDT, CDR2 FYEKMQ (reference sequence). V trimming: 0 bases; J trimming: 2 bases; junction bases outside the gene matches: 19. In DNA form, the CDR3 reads TGTGCCAGCAGCTTAGGTCCGGGGAGCGGGGGGGCCTATGTCCCCCCCTACAATGAGCAGTTCTTC. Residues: CASSLGPGSGGAYVPPYNEQFF.

The DNA for the CDR3 is TGTGCTACGATGTCCAGCGGAGCTCAAGAGACCCAGTACTTC. Residues: CATMSSGAQETQYF. J is TRBJ2-5 and V is TRBV6-5; D perhaps matches TRBD2 (5 bases). From germline, CDR1 is MNHEY and CDR2 SVGAGI. The CDR3 extends over 14 amino acids.

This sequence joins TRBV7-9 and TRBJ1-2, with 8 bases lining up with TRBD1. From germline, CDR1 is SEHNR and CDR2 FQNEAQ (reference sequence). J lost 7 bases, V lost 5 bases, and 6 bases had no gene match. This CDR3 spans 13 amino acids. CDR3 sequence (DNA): TGTGCCAGCAGCCCGACAGGGGAGTTTGGCTACACCTTC. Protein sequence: CASSPTGEFGYTF. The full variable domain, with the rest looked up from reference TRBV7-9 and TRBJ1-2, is DTGVSQNPRHKITKRGQNVTFRCDPISEHNRLYWYRQTLGQGPEFLTYFQNEAQLEKSRLLSDRFSAERPKGSFSTLEIQRTEQGDSAMYLCASSPTGEFGYTFGSGTRLTVV.

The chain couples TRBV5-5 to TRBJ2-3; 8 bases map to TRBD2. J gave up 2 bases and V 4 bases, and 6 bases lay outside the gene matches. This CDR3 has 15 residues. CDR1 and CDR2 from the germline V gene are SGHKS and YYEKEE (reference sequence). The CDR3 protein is CASSRTSSTTDTQYF. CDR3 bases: TGTGCCAGCAGCCGGACTAGCAGTACCACAGATACGCAGTATTTT.

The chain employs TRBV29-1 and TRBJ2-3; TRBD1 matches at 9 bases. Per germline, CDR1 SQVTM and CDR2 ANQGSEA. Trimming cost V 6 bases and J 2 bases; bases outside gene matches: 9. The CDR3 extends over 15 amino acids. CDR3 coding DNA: TGCAGCGTGCCGACAGGGGGTATTTCCACAGATACGCAGTATTTT. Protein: CSVPTGGISTDTQYF.

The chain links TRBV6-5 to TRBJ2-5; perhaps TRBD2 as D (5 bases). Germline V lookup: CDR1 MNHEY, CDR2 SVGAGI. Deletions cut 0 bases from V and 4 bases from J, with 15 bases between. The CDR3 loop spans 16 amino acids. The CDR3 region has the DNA TGTGCCAGCAGTTACTCGATAATCGGGGTTAGAGAGACCCAGTACTTC. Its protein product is CASSYSIIGVRETQYF.

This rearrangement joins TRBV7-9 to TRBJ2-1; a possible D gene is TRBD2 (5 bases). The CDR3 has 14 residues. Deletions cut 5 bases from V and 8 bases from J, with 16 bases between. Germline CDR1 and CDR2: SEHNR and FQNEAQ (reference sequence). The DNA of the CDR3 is TGTGCCAGCAGCCTCCCCGGCCTGGAGGATGAGCAGTTCTTC. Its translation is CASSLPGLEDEQFF.

CDR3 residues: CASSAPGGNSPLHF. The CDR3 DNA sequence: TGCGCCAGCAGTGCCCCAGGGGGCAATTCACCCCTCCACTTT. The chain links TRBV10-2 to TRBJ1-6; 8 bases align to TRBD1. Trimming removed 4 bases from V and 7 bases from J; junction bases left unmatched: 3. The germline gives CDR1 WSHSY, CDR2 SAAADI. The CDR3 spans 14 residues.

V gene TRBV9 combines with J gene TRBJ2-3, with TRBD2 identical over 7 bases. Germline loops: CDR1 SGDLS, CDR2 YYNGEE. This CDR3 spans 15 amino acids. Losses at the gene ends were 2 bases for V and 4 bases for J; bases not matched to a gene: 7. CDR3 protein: CASSVQGLVSDTQYF. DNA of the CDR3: TGTGCCAGCAGCGTGCAAGGACTAGTCTCAGATACGCAGTATTTT.

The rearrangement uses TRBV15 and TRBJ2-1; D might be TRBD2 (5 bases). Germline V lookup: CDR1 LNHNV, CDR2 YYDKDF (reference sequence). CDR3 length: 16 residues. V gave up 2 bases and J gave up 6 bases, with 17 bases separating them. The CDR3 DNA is TGTGCCACCAGCAGACGAGGGTCTACAAGAATCAATGAGCAGTTCTTC. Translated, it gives CATSRRGSTRINEQFF.

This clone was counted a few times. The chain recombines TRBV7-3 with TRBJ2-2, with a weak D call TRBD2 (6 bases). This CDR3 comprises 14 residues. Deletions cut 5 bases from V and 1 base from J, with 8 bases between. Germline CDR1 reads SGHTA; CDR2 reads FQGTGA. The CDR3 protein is CASSIAVNTGELFF. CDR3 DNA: TGTGCCAGCAGCATAGCGGTGAACACCGGGGAGCTGTTTTTT. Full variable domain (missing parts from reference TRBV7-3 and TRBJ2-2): GAGVSQTPSNKVTEKGKYVELRCDPISGHTALYWYRQSLGQGPEFLIYFQGTGAADDSGLPNDRFFAVRPEGSVSTLKIQRTERGDSAVYLCASSIAVNTGELFFGEGSRLTVL.

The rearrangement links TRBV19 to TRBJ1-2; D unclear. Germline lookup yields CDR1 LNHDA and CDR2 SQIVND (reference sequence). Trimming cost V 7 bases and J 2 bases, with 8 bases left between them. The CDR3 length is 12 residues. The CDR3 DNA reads TGTGCCAGTATGGCCAGGAACTATGGCTACACCTTC. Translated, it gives CASMARNYGYTF.

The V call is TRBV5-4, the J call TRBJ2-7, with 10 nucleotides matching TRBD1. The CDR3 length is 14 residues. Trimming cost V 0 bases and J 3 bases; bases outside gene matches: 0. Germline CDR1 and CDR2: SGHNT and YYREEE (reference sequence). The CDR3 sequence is CASSLGTGGYEQYF. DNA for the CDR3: TGTGCCAGCAGCTTGGGGACAGGGGGCTACGAGCAGTACTTC.

Here the CDR3 reads CASSLIQPRGAYGYTF. CDR3 DNA: TGTGCCAGCAGCTTAATCCAACCCAGGGGGGCCTATGGCTACACCTTC. V and J are TRBV7-9 and TRBJ1-2; 7 bases fit TRBD1. CDR3 length: 16 residues. The trim removed 2 bases at V and 4 bases at J, leaving 10 bases unmatched. Germline loops: CDR1 SEHNR, CDR2 FQNEAQ (reference sequence).

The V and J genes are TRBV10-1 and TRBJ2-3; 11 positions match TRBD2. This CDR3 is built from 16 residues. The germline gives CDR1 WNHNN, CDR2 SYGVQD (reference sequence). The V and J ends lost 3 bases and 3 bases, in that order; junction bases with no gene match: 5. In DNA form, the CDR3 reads TGCGCCAGCAGTGACCGACTAGCGGGGTATACAGATACGCAGTATTTT. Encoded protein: CASSDRLAGYTDTQYF.

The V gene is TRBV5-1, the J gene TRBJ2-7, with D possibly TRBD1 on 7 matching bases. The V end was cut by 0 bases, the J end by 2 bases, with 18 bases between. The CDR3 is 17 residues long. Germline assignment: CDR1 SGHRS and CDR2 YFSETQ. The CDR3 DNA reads TGCGCCAGCAGCTTGGGGTTGTCGGCAGGGGGGACCTACGAGCAGTACTTC. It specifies CASSLGLSAGGTYEQYF. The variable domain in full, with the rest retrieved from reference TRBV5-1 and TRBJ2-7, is KAGVTQTPRYLIKTRGQQVTLSCSPISGHRSVSWYQQTPGQGLQFLFEYFSETQRNKGNFPGRFSGRQFSNSRSEMNVSTLELGDSALYLCASSLGLSAGGTYEQYFGPGTRLTVT.